The clone carrying this TCR beta chain was seen more than once but under ten times. Its antigen remains unidentified. The data stem from a study of Tregs in tolerant kidney transplant recipients. Findings of the study overall: This study did not directly address biological reproducibility. Few patients were studied, so findings need validation in larger groups.

CDR1 SGDLS and CDR2 YYNGEE come from the germline V gene. The CDR3 length is 15 residues. V was clipped by 2 bases and J by 8 bases, with 16 bases between them. Assay: immunoSEQ multiplex PCR; the TCRdb copy retains only in-frame clones and omits some. The sample shows about 120,000 clones, 92% of them seen only once. CD4+CD25+CD127- Tregs, CD4+CD25- non-Tregs, CD4 and CD8 cells were sorted. Input material: CD4+ T cells from blood. This chain connects TRBV9 to TRBJ1-4; tentative D call: TRBD1 (5 bases). This TCR came from a human donor in good health. For the CDR3, the DNA is TGTGCCAGCAGCGTTATCCCGGATGGGGGGGAAAAACTGTTTTTT. Translated: CASSVIPDGGEKLFF.